Presented here are 28 T cell receptor beta chains from one specimen sequenced in a study of cytomegalovirus exposure and HLA in healthy donors. TCRdb keeps only in-frame clones here, not all; method: immunoSEQ multiplex PCR. The table lists 80,000 to 100,000 clones, roughly nine tenths of them singletons. Sequencing was performed on PBMCs. The origin of the receptors is a man younger than 35 in good health and CMV-seropositive.

This chain joins TRBV5-1 and TRBJ2-2; perhaps TRBD1 as D (6 bases). Looked up from germline, CDR1 is SGHRS and CDR2 is YFSETQ. The CDR3 is 15 residues long. V was clipped by 2 bases and J by 1 base, with 9 bases between them. The CDR3 coding sequence is TGCGCCAGCAGCTTACGGACAGTGAACACCGGGGAGCTGTTTTTT. It is translated as CASSLRTVNTGELFF.

The chain links TRBV11-3 to TRBJ2-2; D may be TRBD2 (6 bases). Germline V gives CDR1 SGHNT, CDR2 YENEEA. The V end lost 3 bases, the J end lost 2 bases, and 19 bases lay between the germline ends. The CDR3 length is 18 residues. CDR3 coding DNA: TGTGCCAGCAGCTTCGGGTTTTTGGAGCGGGCCAACACCGGGGAGCTGTTTTTT. This sequence encodes CASSFGFLERANTGELFF.

This sequence joins TRBV27 and TRBJ1-1, with TRBD1 matching over 8 bases. Germline V gene lookup returns CDR1 MNHEY and CDR2 SMNVEV (reference sequence). V shed 6 bases and J 7 bases; nucleotides not matched to a gene: 10. CDR3 size: 14 residues. Written as DNA, the CDR3 is TGTGCCAGCAGGCCTGCAGGGGGCCGGTATGAAGCTTTCTTT. This sequence encodes CASRPAGGRYEAFF.

The V gene is TRBV27, the J gene TRBJ2-7, with 7 bases aligning to TRBD1. The CDR3 has 15 residues. Germline trimming cut 3 bases from V and 5 bases from J; bases unmatched to any gene: 10. The germline V gene has CDR1 MNHEY and CDR2 SMNVEV (reference sequence). The CDR3: CASSFSTRGIDEQYF. The CDR3 nucleotides are TGTGCCAGCAGTTTTTCAACCAGGGGGATCGACGAGCAGTACTTC.

The chain joins TRBV19 to TRBJ2-1; unclear D gene. Looked up from germline, CDR1 is LNHDA and CDR2 is SQIVND (reference sequence). This CDR3 spans 13 amino acids. V was shortened by 0 bases and J by 8 bases, with 8 bases between the two germline ends. CDR3 amino acids: CASSIDRRYEQFF. CDR3 in DNA: TGTGCCAGTAGTATAGATAGGCGGTATGAGCAGTTCTTC.

The chain is built from TRBV28 and TRBJ2-7; D possibly corresponds to TRBD2 (6 bases). V shed 3 bases and J shed 3 bases, with 18 bases lying between them. This CDR3 has 16 amino acids. In germline, CDR1 is MDHEN, CDR2 SYDVKM. This chain's CDR3 is CASSFVDIPGVYEQYF. Written as DNA, the CDR3 is TGTGCCAGCAGTTTTGTGGATATCCCGGGGGTCTACGAGCAGTACTTC.

The chain carries TRBV27 and TRBJ2-3; D uncertain. This CDR3 region has 15 residues. Germline CDR1 reads MNHEY; CDR2 reads SMNVEV (reference sequence). The germline V and J ends were trimmed by 0 bases and 2 bases, with 9 bases remaining between them. DNA for the CDR3: TGTGCCAGCAGTTTATCCCCCTACGCCACAGATACGCAGTATTTT. It codes for CASSLSPYATDTQYF.

CDR3 sequence: CAISESGQMYEQYF. The CDR3 nucleotides are TGTGCCATCAGTGAGTCGGGACAGATGTACGAGCAGTACTTC. V usage is TRBV10-3 and J usage is TRBJ2-7; TRBD1 matches at 7 bases. Germline loops: CDR1 ENHRY, CDR2 SYGVKD. Trimming took 0 bases from V and 4 from J; bases not matched to a gene: 3. The CDR3 extends over 14 amino acids.

The chain uses TRBV15 and TRBJ1-5, with 7 bases that match TRBD1. Unmatched junction bases numbered 4, after V lost 8 bases and J lost 0 bases. This CDR3 has 14 residues. Germline V gene data show CDR1 as LNHNV and CDR2 as YYDKDF (reference sequence). In DNA form, the CDR3 reads TGTGCCACCGCCCGACAGGGTAGCAATCAGCCCCAGCATTTT. It yields the protein CATARQGSNQPQHF.

This clone was found once. The V and J genes are TRBV11-3 and TRBJ2-3; tentative D call: TRBD1 (6 bases). The CDR3 has 14 residues. Trimming removed 7 bases at V and 3 bases at J, with 14 bases between. Germline V CDR1 and CDR2: SGHNT, YENEEA. The CDR3 nucleotides are TGTGCCAGCACCCACGGCAGGGGTACAGATACGCAGTATTTT. It codes for CASTHGRGTDTQYF.

This clone was counted only a few times. The rearrangement uses TRBV14 and TRBJ2-3; D is possibly TRBD2 (5 bases). From germline, CDR1 is SGHDN and CDR2 FVKESK. The V gene lost 0 bases and the J gene lost 3 bases, with 7 bases spanning the gap. This CDR3 contains 14 residues. The DNA of the CDR3 is TGTGCCAGCAGCCAAGATCGGACTACAGATACGCAGTATTTT. This sequence encodes CASSQDRTTDTQYF.

The CDR3 nucleotides read TGTGCCAGCAGTTACCCGTCCGCGATGGAGGATACGCAGTATTTT. This translates into CASSYPSAMEDTQYF. This chain uses TRBV6-6 with TRBJ2-3; D remains ambiguous. This CDR3 is built from 15 residues. Trimming left V 2 bases short and J 6 bases short, with 15 bases between. Germline values: CDR1 MNHNY, CDR2 SVGAGI (reference sequence).

This sequence joins TRBV9 and TRBJ1-2; 7 bases fit TRBD1. Germline V gene data show CDR1 as SGDLS and CDR2 as YYNGEE. Unmatched junction bases numbered 4, after V lost 1 base and J lost 7 bases. The CDR3 runs to 13 residues. CDR3 nucleotide sequence: TGTGCCAGCAGCGTAACAGGGGATACTGGCTACACCTTC. Translating it yields CASSVTGDTGYTF.

The gene calls are TRBV10-1 and TRBJ1-1, with a weak D call TRBD1 (6 bases). Germline loops: CDR1 WNHNN, CDR2 SYGVQD (reference sequence). V lost 0 bases, J lost 8 bases, and 13 bases lay in between. CDR3 size: 14 residues. This chain's CDR3 is CASSESRDKPEAFF. CDR3 DNA: TGCGCCAGCAGTGAGTCGAGGGACAAGCCCGAAGCTTTCTTT.

This clone was observed a single time. This chain uses TRBV6-5 with TRBJ1-4, with 9 bases identical to TRBD1. J was trimmed by 6 bases and V by 4 bases; bases with no gene match: 9. CDR1 MNHEY and CDR2 SVGAGI come from the germline V gene. The CDR3 has 16 amino acids. Here the CDR3 DNA reads TGTGCCAGCAGTTCCGGGACAGGGACAGTCTATGAAAAACTGTTTTTT. Protein: CASSSGTGTVYEKLFF.

CDR3 bases: TGTGCCAGCAGCTTATCTACTATAAGGTACTTC. Protein: CASSLSTIRYF. V gene TRBV7-2 combines with J gene TRBJ2-5; D call uncertain. CDR3 length: 11 amino acids. Germline assignment: CDR1 SGHTA and CDR2 FQGNSA. Trimming took off 2 bases at V and 13 bases at J, with 11 bases between the two ends.

CDR3 amino acids: CASSTSSTSLEAFF. In DNA, the CDR3 is TGTGCCAGTAGTACATCGAGTACTTCTCTTGAAGCTTTCTTT. The rearrangement joins TRBV19 to TRBJ1-1; D is ambiguous. CDR1 and CDR2 (germline): LNHDA, SQIVND (reference sequence). Trimming took off 4 bases at V and 7 bases at J, with 16 bases between the two ends. The CDR3 consists of 14 residues.

This chain joins TRBV27 and TRBJ2-5, with TRBD2 identical over 11 bases. Trimming cost V 4 bases and J 1 base; bases outside gene matches: 5. The CDR3 totals 16 residues. Germline CDR1 is MNHEY and CDR2 is SMNVEV (reference sequence). The CDR3 nucleotides read TGTGCCAGCAGTTCGCAACTAGCGGGAGCCCAAGAGACCCAGTACTTC. The encoded protein is CASSSQLAGAQETQYF.

The genes are TRBV11-3 and TRBJ2-7; 7 bases agree with TRBD2. This CDR3 contains 16 residues. The germline gives CDR1 SGHNT, CDR2 YENEEA. With 4 bases clipped from V and 2 bases from J, the junction kept 11 bases outside the gene matches. CDR3 DNA sequence: TGTGCCAGCAGCTCCCCCTTCGGGGGGTCCGCCTACGAGCAGTACTTC. It yields the protein CASSSPFGGSAYEQYF.

This chain connects TRBV5-4 to TRBJ2-3; 7 bases are shared with TRBD1. The junction had 7 bases not matched to a gene; V was cut back by 3 bases and J by 0 bases. Per germline, CDR1 SGHNT and CDR2 YYREEE (reference sequence). The CDR3 extends over 16 amino acids. CDR3 DNA sequence: TGTGCCAGCAGCTCAATGGACAGGAGGAGCACAGATACGCAGTATTTT. Protein sequence: CASSSMDRRSTDTQYF.

The CDR3 region has the DNA TGTGCCAGCAGCCCAGGGGGACTAGCGGGTGGGGCAGATACGCAGTATTTT. Its translation is CASSPGGLAGGADTQYF. The chain recombines TRBV7-2 with TRBJ2-3, with 12 nucleotides matching TRBD2. The CDR3 runs 17 residues. J gave up 4 bases and V 5 bases, and 10 bases lay outside the gene matches. The germline V gene encodes CDR1 SGHTA and CDR2 FQGNSA.

This chain's CDR3 is CASNKLGGYEQYF. The CDR3 DNA reads as TGTGCCAGCAACAAACTCGGGGGCTACGAGCAGTACTTC. This rearrangement joins TRBV5-6 to TRBJ2-7, with D tentatively TRBD2 (6 bases). The length of the CDR3 is 13 residues. Germline lookup yields CDR1 SGHDT and CDR2 YYEEEE. V lost 6 bases and J 3 bases, leaving 13 bases between the germline ends. Supplemented by reference TRBV5-6 and TRBJ2-7, the full variable domain reads DAGVTQSPTHLIKTRGQQVTLRCSPKSGHDTVSWYQQALGQGPQFIFQYYEEEERQRGNFPDRFSGHQFPNYSSELNVNALLLGDSALYLCASNKLGGYEQYFGPGTRLTVT.

The chain carries TRBV11-2 and TRBJ2-1, with 7 nucleotides matching TRBD2. CDR1 is SGHAT and CDR2 is FQNNGV in the germline V gene. The CDR3 has 17 residues. The ends lost 5 bases at V and 3 bases at J; junction bases unmatched: 13. CDR3 in amino acids: CASSPREAGRLYNEQFF. In DNA form, the CDR3 reads TGTGCCAGCAGCCCCCGGGAAGCGGGGCGCCTCTACAATGAGCAGTTCTTC.

This clone was seen once. This chain links TRBV11-3 with TRBJ2-3; the D gene is possibly TRBD1 (6 bases). This CDR3 spans 17 amino acids. V shed 5 bases and J shed 0 bases, with 18 bases lying between them. The germline CDR1 and CDR2 sequences are SGHNT and YENEEA. Written as DNA, the CDR3 is TGTGCCAGCAGCACGAGGACAGCCACCTCTAGCACAGATACGCAGTATTTT. Translation: CASSTRTATSSTDTQYF.

This chain joins TRBV4-2 and TRBJ2-1; the match to TRBD2 covers 10 bases. The junction had 5 bases not matched to a gene; V was cut back by 4 bases and J by 5 bases. This CDR3 has 15 residues. Per the germline V gene, CDR1 is LGHNA and CDR2 is YNFKEQ. The CDR3 here is CASSPLAGANNEQFF. The CDR3 nucleotides are TGTGCCAGCAGCCCCCTAGCGGGAGCAAACAATGAGCAGTTCTTC.

This sequence joins TRBV5-5 and TRBJ1-5; tentative D call: TRBD1 (5 bases). There are 13 residues in the CDR3. Germline loops: CDR1 SGHKS, CDR2 YYEKEE (reference sequence). V was trimmed by 4 bases and J by 6 bases, leaving 11 bases between them. The CDR3 DNA reads TGTGCCAGCAGCCCGCGGGGGGGTCAGCCCCAGCATTTT. Translation gives CASSPRGGQPQHF.

This rearrangement joins TRBV10-2 to TRBJ2-7, with TRBD2 matching 10 bases. V dropped 7 bases and J dropped 1; count of bases not matched to a gene: 16. CDR1 is WSHSY and CDR2 is SAAADI in the germline V gene. The CDR3 contains 18 residues. CDR3 loop: CASNQRGLAGVGSYEQYF. In nucleotides, the CDR3 is TGCGCCAGCAATCAGAGGGGCCTAGCGGGAGTTGGGTCCTACGAGCAGTACTTC.

V is TRBV29-1 and J is TRBJ1-1, with D maybe TRBD1 (5 bases). Looked up from germline, CDR1 is SQVTM and CDR2 is ANQGSEA. CDR3 length: 10 residues. The CDR3 reads CGGGGTEAFF. In DNA, the CDR3 is TGCGGCGGGGGGGGCACTGAAGCTTTCTTT.